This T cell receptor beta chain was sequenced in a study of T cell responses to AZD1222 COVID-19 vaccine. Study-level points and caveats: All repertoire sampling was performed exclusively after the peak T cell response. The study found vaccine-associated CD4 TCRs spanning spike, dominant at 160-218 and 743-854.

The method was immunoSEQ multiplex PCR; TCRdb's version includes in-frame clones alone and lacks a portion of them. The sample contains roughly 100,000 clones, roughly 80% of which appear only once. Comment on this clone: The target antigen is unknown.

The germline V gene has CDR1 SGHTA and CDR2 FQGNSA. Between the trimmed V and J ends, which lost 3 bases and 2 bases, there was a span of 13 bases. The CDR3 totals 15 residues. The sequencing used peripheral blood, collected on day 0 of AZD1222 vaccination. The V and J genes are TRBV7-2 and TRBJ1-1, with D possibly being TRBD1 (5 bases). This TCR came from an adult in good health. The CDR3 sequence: CASSLGGGYNTEAFF. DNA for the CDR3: TGTGCCAGCAGCTTGGGCGGGGGGTATAACACTGAAGCTTTCTTT. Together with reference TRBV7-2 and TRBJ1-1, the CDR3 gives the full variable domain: GAGVSQSPSNKVTEKGKDVELRCDPISGHTALYWYRQSLGQGLEFLIYFQGNSAPDKSGLPSDRFSAERTGGSVSTLTIQRTQQEDSAVYLCASSLGGGYNTEAFFGQGTRLTVV.